This TCR beta chain was captured in a study of T cell repertoires in cytomegalovirus infection. This clonotype was seen a few times. The antigen is undetermined. Study results and caveats: In two of eight donors, the top clonotype was HLA-C-restricted CMV-specific.

Germline loops: CDR1 MNHEY, CDR2 SMNVEV (reference sequence). This CDR3 spans 15 amino acids. Trimming took 4 bases from V and 6 from J, leaving 15 bases between them. TCRdb recomputed calls from the reads with MiXCR, one row per CDR3 protein. The repertoire has 700,000 to 950,000 distinct CDR3 sequences, about 33% of them found once; the top ten carry roughly an eighth. The chain uses TRBV27 and TRBJ1-4; D is ambiguous. The sequence was collected from a human donor in good health (CMV status not recorded). Some clones in this sample may be carry-over from other donors' samples. The specimen was cultured CD8+ T cells from PBMCs, collected from culture after CMV antigen stimulation. CDR3 nucleotide sequence: TGTGCCAGCAGTTCCCTCGGGGAGATTTATGAAAAACTGTTTTTT. Amino acid sequence: CASSSLGEIYEKLFF.